This passage covers 28 T cell receptor beta chains from one sample sequenced in a study of cytomegalovirus exposure and HLA in healthy donors (dated by TCRdb to about 2017). To prepare the library, the immunoSEQ multiplex PCR assay was applied. For the multiplex PCR, a mixture combining 60 forward primers for TCR Vbeta segments and 13 reverse primers for TCR Jbeta segments was used. TCRdb mirrors the immuneACCESS table, restricted to in-frame sequences. Some clones are absent from its copies; in checked studies, under half trace to an unresolved V gene, and the reason for the others is unknown. A total of some 100,000 clones appear in this sample, around three quarters of them only once. The ten most abundant clones make up around 4.3% of the sample. The specimen was PBMCs. All receptors derive from a woman in her 40s in good health and CMV-seropositive.

J is TRBJ2-7 and V is TRBV5-1, with TRBD1 identical over 12 bases. Germline-derived CDR1 and CDR2 are SGHRS and YFSETQ. The CDR3 runs 14 residues. Trimming at V came to 4 bases and at J to 9 bases, leaving 8 bases not matched to a gene. The CDR3, as DNA: TGCGCCAGCAGCACCGGGACAGGGGGCCTCGTGCAGTACTTC. Translated: CASSTGTGGLVQYF. The entire variable domain, with the rest obtained from reference TRBV5-1 and TRBJ2-7, is as follows: KAGVTQTPRYLIKTRGQQVTLSCSPISGHRSVSWYQQTPGQGLQFLFEYFSETQRNKGNFPGRFSGRQFSNSRSEMNVSTLELGDSALYLCASSTGTGGLVQYFGPGTRLTVT.

In nucleotides, the CDR3 is TGCAGCGTTGGGAGGGGACAGGGAACCTCCTACGAGCAGTACTTC. The encoded protein is CSVGRGQGTSYEQYF. This chain connects TRBV29-1 to TRBJ2-5; 9 bases align to TRBD1. The J call may not be correct, given that the DNA end is closer to TRBJ2-7. The CDR3 covers 15 residues. The V gene's germline CDR1 is SQVTM and CDR2 ANQGSEA.

This chain uses TRBV4-3 with TRBJ2-1, with 12 nucleotides matching TRBD2. The CDR3 is made up of 16 amino acids. Germline loops: CDR1 LGHNA, CDR2 YSLEER. With 0 bases clipped from V and 8 bases from J, the junction kept 5 bases outside the gene matches. The CDR3 protein is CASSQDSTSGSYEQFF. For the CDR3, the DNA is TGCGCCAGCAGCCAAGATTCGACTAGCGGGAGTTATGAGCAGTTCTTC.

This chain links TRBV30 with TRBJ1-1; no definite D call. Germline CDR1 is GTSNPN and CDR2 is SVGIG (reference sequence). The CDR3 is 13 residues long. V was clipped by 0 bases and J by 1 base, with 6 bases between them. The CDR3 is CAWSVGTNTEAFF. The CDR3 nucleotides are TGTGCCTGGAGTGTGGGCACGAACACTGAAGCTTTCTTT.

V is TRBV5-1 and J is TRBJ2-1; 9 bases fit TRBD1. V lost 0 bases, J lost 10 bases, and 2 bases stayed unmatched. The length of the CDR3 is 13 residues. CDR1 SGHRS and CDR2 YFSETQ come from the germline V gene. The CDR3 loop reads CASSLGDREEQFF. CDR3 DNA: TGCGCCAGCAGCTTGGGGGACAGGGAAGAGCAGTTCTTC.

The CDR3 bases are TGCGCCAGCAGCCCGGGACTAGCGGGGACCTCCTACAATGAGCAGTTCTTC. This encodes CASSPGLAGTSYNEQFF. The chain couples TRBV5-1 to TRBJ2-1; 13 bases are shared with TRBD2. The CDR3 loop spans 17 amino acids. The germline gives CDR1 SGHRS, CDR2 YFSETQ. With 4 bases clipped from V and 0 bases from J, the junction kept 4 bases outside the gene matches.

The chain joins TRBV27 to TRBJ2-1; D is unclear. The CDR3 extends over 12 amino acids. The germline CDR1 and CDR2 sequences are MNHEY and SMNVEV (reference sequence). Trimming removed 6 bases at V and 2 bases at J, with 5 bases between. CDR3 DNA: TGTGCCAGCAGCCCAACCTACAATGAGCAGTTCTTC. Its protein product is CASSPTYNEQFF.

This clone was counted a few times. V gene TRBV7-2 combines with J gene TRBJ2-5; 9 positions agree with TRBD2. Germline values: CDR1 SGHTA, CDR2 FQGNSA. The CDR3 spans 15 residues. With 3 bases clipped from V and 2 bases from J, the junction kept 4 bases outside the gene matches. The CDR3 reads CASSFVREGQETQYF. The CDR3 nucleotides are TGTGCCAGCAGCTTCGTGCGGGAGGGTCAAGAGACCCAGTACTTC. Full variable domain (missing parts from reference TRBV7-2 and TRBJ2-5): GAGVSQSPSNKVTEKGKDVELRCDPISGHTALYWYRQSLGQGLEFLIYFQGNSAPDKSGLPSDRFSAERTGGSVSTLTIQRTQQEDSAVYLCASSFVREGQETQYFGPGTRLLVL.

This chain uses TRBV6-5 with TRBJ2-3; D remains unclear. The CDR3 length is 15 residues. The ends were cut back, 2 bases at V and 2 bases at J, with 11 bases in the middle. CDR1 MNHEY and CDR2 SVGAGI come from the germline V gene. CDR3 protein: CASSYETSPTDTQYF. The CDR3 DNA reads as TGTGCCAGCAGTTACGAGACATCGCCCACAGATACGCAGTATTTT.

This clone was found once. The chain has TRBV27 and TRBJ2-1; TRBD2 aligns across 9 bases. Germline lookup yields CDR1 MNHEY and CDR2 SMNVEV (reference sequence). V shed 3 bases and J 4 bases; nucleotides not matched to a gene: 4. This CDR3 is 15 amino acids long. CDR3 protein: CASSLTSGRYNEQFF. The CDR3 DNA sequence: TGTGCCAGCAGTTTGACTAGCGGCCGATACAATGAGCAGTTCTTC.

This clone showed up just once. The chain joins TRBV5-8 to TRBJ2-3, with D possibly matching TRBD2 (5 bases). Germline assignment: CDR1 SGHTS and CDR2 YDEGEE. CDR3 size: 12 residues. V was cut by 5 bases and J by 4 bases, with 8 bases left in between. This CDR3 is CASSARADTQYF. The CDR3 region has the DNA TGTGCCAGCAGTGCGAGGGCAGATACGCAGTATTTT.

The chain is built from TRBV6-5 and TRBJ2-3, with TRBD1 matching 9 bases. This CDR3 has 16 residues. V dropped 4 bases and J dropped 5; count of bases not matched to a gene: 10. Germline loops: CDR1 MNHEY, CDR2 SVGAGI. The CDR3 is CASSLDRGRFGDTQYF. The CDR3 bases are TGTGCCAGCAGTTTGGACAGGGGAAGGTTTGGAGATACGCAGTATTTT.

The CDR3 loop is CASSKDSLQNSPLHF. In nucleotides, the CDR3 is TGTGCCAGTAGTAAGGACAGCCTACAGAATTCACCCCTCCACTTT. The chain has TRBV19 and TRBJ1-6; possible D gene TRBD1, 6 bases. This CDR3 is 15 amino acids long. Germline V gives CDR1 LNHDA, CDR2 SQIVND (reference sequence). The V end was cut by 4 bases, the J end by 7 bases, with 14 bases between. Full variable domain (outside the CDR3, taken from reference TRBV19 and TRBJ1-6): DGGITQSPKYLFRKEGQNVTLSCEQNLNHDAMYWYRQDPGQGLRLIYYSQIVNDFQKGDIAEGYSVSREKKESFPLTVTSAQKNPTAFYLCASSKDSLQNSPLHFGNGTRLTVT.

A few counts support this clone. This chain connects TRBV7-9 to TRBJ2-7; 8 bases map to TRBD1. Trimming took 7 bases from V and 1 from J; bases not matched to a gene: 15. Per germline, CDR1 SEHNR and CDR2 FQNEAQ (reference sequence). The CDR3 spans 17 residues. CDR3 sequence: CASMRRQGRIESYEQYF. In DNA, the CDR3 is TGTGCCAGCATGCGTCGACAGGGGAGGATCGAGTCCTACGAGCAGTACTTC. Full variable domain (missing parts from reference TRBV7-9 and TRBJ2-7): DTGVSQNPRHKITKRGQNVTFRCDPISEHNRLYWYRQTLGQGPEFLTYFQNEAQLEKSRLLSDRFSAERPKGSFSTLEIQRTEQGDSAMYLCASMRRQGRIESYEQYFGPGTRLTVT.

This chain connects TRBV19 to TRBJ2-3; 7 nucleotides agree with TRBD2. Germline CDR1 and CDR2: LNHDA and SQIVND (reference sequence). The CDR3 contains 13 residues. V shed 3 bases and J 3 bases; nucleotides not matched to a gene: 0. CDR3 nucleotides: TGTGCCAGTAGTATGGGGGGGACAGATACGCAGTATTTT. This translates into CASSMGGTDTQYF.

The chain is built from TRBV14 and TRBJ2-2; a possible D gene is TRBD2 (6 bases). Germline V gene sequence: CDR1 SGHDN, CDR2 FVKESK. CDR3 length equals 17 residues. The ends were cut back, 5 bases at V and 7 bases at J, with 23 bases in the middle. The CDR3 sequence is CASSEVGGVAVVGELFF. The CDR3, as DNA: TGTGCCAGCAGCGAAGTAGGAGGGGTAGCGGTCGTCGGGGAGCTGTTTTTT.

J is TRBJ1-2 and V is TRBV19, with D tentatively TRBD1 (6 bases). The CDR3 consists of 14 residues. The V and J ends lost 3 bases and 6 bases respectively, with 14 bases between them. The germline CDR1 and CDR2 sequences are LNHDA and SQIVND (reference sequence). CDR3 in amino acids: CASSILAGADGYTF. DNA for the CDR3: TGTGCCAGTAGTATTCTGGCAGGGGCCGATGGCTACACCTTC.

This chain connects TRBV6-1 to TRBJ2-3; D is perhaps TRBD2 (6 bases). The germline CDR1 and CDR2 sequences are MNHNS and SASEGT. The CDR3 consists of 18 residues. V lost 2 bases, J lost 0 bases, and 18 bases lay in between. In DNA form, the CDR3 reads TGTGCCAGCAGTGAACTAAAGTTTGGGGGGACTAGCACAGATACGCAGTATTTT. Its protein product is CASSELKFGGTSTDTQYF.

This sequence joins TRBV25-1 and TRBJ1-5; 8 positions agree with TRBD1. Germline lookup yields CDR1 MGHDK and CDR2 SYGVNS. Trimming took 7 bases from V and 2 from J; bases not matched to a gene: 1. The CDR3 is 13 amino acids. CDR3 in DNA: TGTGCCAGCAAGGGACAGGGCAATCAGCCCCAGCATTTT. Residues: CASKGQGNQPQHF.

This chain connects TRBV6-4 to TRBJ2-3; TRBD2 might be the D (5 bases). The CDR3 has 15 amino acids. Looked up from germline, CDR1 is MRHNA and CDR2 is SNTAGT. Trimming took off 2 bases at V and 0 bases at J, with 9 bases between the two ends. Written as DNA, the CDR3 is TGTGCCAGCAGTGACCCCGGGGATAGCACAGATACGCAGTATTTT. This sequence encodes CASSDPGDSTDTQYF.

The genes are TRBV6-5 and TRBJ2-7, with D perhaps matching TRBD1 (8 bases). CDR1 and CDR2 (germline): MNHEY, SVGAGI. Trimming shortened V by 2 bases and J by 6 bases, and 17 bases separated the two germline ends. The CDR3 loop spans 15 amino acids. The CDR3 is CASSYQRQGRGEQYF. In DNA, the CDR3 is TGTGCCAGCAGTTACCAACGACAGGGGAGGGGCGAGCAGTACTTC.

In its sample, this clone was seen a few times. The chain joins TRBV4-2 to TRBJ2-1; 9 bases map to TRBD2. This CDR3 comprises 17 residues. Germline V gives CDR1 LGHNA, CDR2 YNFKEQ. The V gene end was trimmed by 2 bases and the J gene end by 1 base; junction bases not matched to a gene: 6. CDR3 coding DNA: TGTGCCAGCAGCCAAAGAGGTCTAGCGGGATCCTACAATGAGCAGTTCTTC. Translating it yields CASSQRGLAGSYNEQFF.

The rearrangement joins TRBV5-1 to TRBJ2-5; D may be TRBD2 (5 bases). Germline V CDR1 and CDR2: SGHRS, YFSETQ. V dropped 3 bases and J dropped 4 bases, with 16 bases sitting between them. The length of the CDR3 is 15 residues. In nucleotides, the CDR3 is TGCGCCAGCAGCTCCCCGATGAGGGCCGGAGAGACCCAGTACTTC. It yields the protein CASSSPMRAGETQYF.

The chain links TRBV7-2 to TRBJ2-7, with a tentative D call TRBD1 (5 bases). Germline CDR1 and CDR2: SGHTA and FQGNSA. The CDR3 has 14 amino acids. Trimming left V 3 bases short and J 6 bases short, with 15 bases between. The CDR3 reads CASSFGQGWSEQYF. The CDR3 coding sequence is TGTGCCAGCAGCTTCGGCCAGGGTTGGAGCGAGCAGTACTTC.

The genes are TRBV18 and TRBJ1-2, with 7 nucleotides matching TRBD1. J lost 2 bases, V lost 3 bases, and 3 bases had no gene match. Germline V gene data show CDR1 as KGHSH and CDR2 as LQKENI. This CDR3 region has 14 residues. The CDR3 DNA follows: TGTGCCAGCTCACCTTCACAGGGGAACTATGGCTACACCTTC. As protein: CASSPSQGNYGYTF.

This rearrangement joins TRBV4-2 to TRBJ2-1, with D perhaps TRBD2 (6 bases). V lost 0 bases and J lost 5, with 11 bases in between. This CDR3 has 15 amino acids. The germline gives CDR1 LGHNA, CDR2 YNFKEQ. CDR3 nucleotide sequence: TGTGCCAGCAGCCAAGATGGTCGGAGGGACAATGAGCAGTTCTTC. This translates into CASSQDGRRDNEQFF.

The table lists this clone with a count of one. This chain uses TRBV5-1 with TRBJ2-5, with D possibly TRBD1 on 6 matching bases. The germline V and J ends were trimmed by 0 bases and 5 bases, with 14 bases remaining between them. The CDR3 extends over 15 amino acids. The V gene's germline CDR1 is SGHRS and CDR2 YFSETQ. Here the CDR3 reads CASSLDSWGRETQYF. The CDR3 DNA reads TGCGCCAGCAGCTTGGACAGTTGGGGGCGGGAGACCCAGTACTTC. Drawing the rest from reference TRBV5-1 and TRBJ2-5, the complete variable domain is KAGVTQTPRYLIKTRGQQVTLSCSPISGHRSVSWYQQTPGQGLQFLFEYFSETQRNKGNFPGRFSGRQFSNSRSEMNVSTLELGDSALYLCASSLDSWGRETQYFGPGTRLLVL.

Worth noting for this clone: Different DNA sequences within this sample yield the same CDR3. The gene calls are TRBV7-2 and TRBJ2-1; D is undetermined. V was clipped by 1 base and J by 4 bases, with 5 bases between them. This CDR3 comprises 13 residues. Germline-derived CDR1 and CDR2 are SGHTA and FQGNSA. The CDR3 region has the DNA TGTGCCAGCAGCTTAGGCACATACAATGAGCAGTTCTTC. This sequence encodes CASSLGTYNEQFF.